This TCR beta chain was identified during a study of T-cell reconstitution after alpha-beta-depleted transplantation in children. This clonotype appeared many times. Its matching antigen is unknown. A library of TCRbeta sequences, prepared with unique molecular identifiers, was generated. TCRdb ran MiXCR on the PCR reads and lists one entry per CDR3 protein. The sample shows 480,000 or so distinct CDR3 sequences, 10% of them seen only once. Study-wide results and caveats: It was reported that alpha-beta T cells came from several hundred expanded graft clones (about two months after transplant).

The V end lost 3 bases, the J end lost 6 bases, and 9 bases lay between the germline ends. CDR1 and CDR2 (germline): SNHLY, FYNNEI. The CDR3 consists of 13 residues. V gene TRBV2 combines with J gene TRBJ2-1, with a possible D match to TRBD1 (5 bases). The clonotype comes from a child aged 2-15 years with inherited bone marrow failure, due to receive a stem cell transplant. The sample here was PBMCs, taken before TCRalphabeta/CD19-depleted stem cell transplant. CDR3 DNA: TGTGCCAGCAGTGAGATTGGGGCCAATGAGCAGTTCTTC. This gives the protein CASSEIGANEQFF.